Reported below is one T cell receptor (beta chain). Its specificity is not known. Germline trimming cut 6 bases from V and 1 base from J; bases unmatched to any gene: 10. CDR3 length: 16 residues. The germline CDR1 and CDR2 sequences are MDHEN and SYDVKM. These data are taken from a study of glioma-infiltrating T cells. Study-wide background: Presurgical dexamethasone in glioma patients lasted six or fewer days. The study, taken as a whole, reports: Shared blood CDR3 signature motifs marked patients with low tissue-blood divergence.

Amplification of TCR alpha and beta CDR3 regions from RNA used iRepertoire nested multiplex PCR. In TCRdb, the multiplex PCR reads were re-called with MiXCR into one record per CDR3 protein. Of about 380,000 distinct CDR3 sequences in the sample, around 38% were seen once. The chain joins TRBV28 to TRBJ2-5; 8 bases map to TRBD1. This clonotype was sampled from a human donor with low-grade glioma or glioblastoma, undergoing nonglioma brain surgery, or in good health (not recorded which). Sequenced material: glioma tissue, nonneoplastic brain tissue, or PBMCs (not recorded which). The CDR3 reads CASSERLGQGQETQYF. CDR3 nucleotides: TGTGCCAGCAGCGAACGACTCGGACAGGGCCAAGAGACCCAGTACTTC.